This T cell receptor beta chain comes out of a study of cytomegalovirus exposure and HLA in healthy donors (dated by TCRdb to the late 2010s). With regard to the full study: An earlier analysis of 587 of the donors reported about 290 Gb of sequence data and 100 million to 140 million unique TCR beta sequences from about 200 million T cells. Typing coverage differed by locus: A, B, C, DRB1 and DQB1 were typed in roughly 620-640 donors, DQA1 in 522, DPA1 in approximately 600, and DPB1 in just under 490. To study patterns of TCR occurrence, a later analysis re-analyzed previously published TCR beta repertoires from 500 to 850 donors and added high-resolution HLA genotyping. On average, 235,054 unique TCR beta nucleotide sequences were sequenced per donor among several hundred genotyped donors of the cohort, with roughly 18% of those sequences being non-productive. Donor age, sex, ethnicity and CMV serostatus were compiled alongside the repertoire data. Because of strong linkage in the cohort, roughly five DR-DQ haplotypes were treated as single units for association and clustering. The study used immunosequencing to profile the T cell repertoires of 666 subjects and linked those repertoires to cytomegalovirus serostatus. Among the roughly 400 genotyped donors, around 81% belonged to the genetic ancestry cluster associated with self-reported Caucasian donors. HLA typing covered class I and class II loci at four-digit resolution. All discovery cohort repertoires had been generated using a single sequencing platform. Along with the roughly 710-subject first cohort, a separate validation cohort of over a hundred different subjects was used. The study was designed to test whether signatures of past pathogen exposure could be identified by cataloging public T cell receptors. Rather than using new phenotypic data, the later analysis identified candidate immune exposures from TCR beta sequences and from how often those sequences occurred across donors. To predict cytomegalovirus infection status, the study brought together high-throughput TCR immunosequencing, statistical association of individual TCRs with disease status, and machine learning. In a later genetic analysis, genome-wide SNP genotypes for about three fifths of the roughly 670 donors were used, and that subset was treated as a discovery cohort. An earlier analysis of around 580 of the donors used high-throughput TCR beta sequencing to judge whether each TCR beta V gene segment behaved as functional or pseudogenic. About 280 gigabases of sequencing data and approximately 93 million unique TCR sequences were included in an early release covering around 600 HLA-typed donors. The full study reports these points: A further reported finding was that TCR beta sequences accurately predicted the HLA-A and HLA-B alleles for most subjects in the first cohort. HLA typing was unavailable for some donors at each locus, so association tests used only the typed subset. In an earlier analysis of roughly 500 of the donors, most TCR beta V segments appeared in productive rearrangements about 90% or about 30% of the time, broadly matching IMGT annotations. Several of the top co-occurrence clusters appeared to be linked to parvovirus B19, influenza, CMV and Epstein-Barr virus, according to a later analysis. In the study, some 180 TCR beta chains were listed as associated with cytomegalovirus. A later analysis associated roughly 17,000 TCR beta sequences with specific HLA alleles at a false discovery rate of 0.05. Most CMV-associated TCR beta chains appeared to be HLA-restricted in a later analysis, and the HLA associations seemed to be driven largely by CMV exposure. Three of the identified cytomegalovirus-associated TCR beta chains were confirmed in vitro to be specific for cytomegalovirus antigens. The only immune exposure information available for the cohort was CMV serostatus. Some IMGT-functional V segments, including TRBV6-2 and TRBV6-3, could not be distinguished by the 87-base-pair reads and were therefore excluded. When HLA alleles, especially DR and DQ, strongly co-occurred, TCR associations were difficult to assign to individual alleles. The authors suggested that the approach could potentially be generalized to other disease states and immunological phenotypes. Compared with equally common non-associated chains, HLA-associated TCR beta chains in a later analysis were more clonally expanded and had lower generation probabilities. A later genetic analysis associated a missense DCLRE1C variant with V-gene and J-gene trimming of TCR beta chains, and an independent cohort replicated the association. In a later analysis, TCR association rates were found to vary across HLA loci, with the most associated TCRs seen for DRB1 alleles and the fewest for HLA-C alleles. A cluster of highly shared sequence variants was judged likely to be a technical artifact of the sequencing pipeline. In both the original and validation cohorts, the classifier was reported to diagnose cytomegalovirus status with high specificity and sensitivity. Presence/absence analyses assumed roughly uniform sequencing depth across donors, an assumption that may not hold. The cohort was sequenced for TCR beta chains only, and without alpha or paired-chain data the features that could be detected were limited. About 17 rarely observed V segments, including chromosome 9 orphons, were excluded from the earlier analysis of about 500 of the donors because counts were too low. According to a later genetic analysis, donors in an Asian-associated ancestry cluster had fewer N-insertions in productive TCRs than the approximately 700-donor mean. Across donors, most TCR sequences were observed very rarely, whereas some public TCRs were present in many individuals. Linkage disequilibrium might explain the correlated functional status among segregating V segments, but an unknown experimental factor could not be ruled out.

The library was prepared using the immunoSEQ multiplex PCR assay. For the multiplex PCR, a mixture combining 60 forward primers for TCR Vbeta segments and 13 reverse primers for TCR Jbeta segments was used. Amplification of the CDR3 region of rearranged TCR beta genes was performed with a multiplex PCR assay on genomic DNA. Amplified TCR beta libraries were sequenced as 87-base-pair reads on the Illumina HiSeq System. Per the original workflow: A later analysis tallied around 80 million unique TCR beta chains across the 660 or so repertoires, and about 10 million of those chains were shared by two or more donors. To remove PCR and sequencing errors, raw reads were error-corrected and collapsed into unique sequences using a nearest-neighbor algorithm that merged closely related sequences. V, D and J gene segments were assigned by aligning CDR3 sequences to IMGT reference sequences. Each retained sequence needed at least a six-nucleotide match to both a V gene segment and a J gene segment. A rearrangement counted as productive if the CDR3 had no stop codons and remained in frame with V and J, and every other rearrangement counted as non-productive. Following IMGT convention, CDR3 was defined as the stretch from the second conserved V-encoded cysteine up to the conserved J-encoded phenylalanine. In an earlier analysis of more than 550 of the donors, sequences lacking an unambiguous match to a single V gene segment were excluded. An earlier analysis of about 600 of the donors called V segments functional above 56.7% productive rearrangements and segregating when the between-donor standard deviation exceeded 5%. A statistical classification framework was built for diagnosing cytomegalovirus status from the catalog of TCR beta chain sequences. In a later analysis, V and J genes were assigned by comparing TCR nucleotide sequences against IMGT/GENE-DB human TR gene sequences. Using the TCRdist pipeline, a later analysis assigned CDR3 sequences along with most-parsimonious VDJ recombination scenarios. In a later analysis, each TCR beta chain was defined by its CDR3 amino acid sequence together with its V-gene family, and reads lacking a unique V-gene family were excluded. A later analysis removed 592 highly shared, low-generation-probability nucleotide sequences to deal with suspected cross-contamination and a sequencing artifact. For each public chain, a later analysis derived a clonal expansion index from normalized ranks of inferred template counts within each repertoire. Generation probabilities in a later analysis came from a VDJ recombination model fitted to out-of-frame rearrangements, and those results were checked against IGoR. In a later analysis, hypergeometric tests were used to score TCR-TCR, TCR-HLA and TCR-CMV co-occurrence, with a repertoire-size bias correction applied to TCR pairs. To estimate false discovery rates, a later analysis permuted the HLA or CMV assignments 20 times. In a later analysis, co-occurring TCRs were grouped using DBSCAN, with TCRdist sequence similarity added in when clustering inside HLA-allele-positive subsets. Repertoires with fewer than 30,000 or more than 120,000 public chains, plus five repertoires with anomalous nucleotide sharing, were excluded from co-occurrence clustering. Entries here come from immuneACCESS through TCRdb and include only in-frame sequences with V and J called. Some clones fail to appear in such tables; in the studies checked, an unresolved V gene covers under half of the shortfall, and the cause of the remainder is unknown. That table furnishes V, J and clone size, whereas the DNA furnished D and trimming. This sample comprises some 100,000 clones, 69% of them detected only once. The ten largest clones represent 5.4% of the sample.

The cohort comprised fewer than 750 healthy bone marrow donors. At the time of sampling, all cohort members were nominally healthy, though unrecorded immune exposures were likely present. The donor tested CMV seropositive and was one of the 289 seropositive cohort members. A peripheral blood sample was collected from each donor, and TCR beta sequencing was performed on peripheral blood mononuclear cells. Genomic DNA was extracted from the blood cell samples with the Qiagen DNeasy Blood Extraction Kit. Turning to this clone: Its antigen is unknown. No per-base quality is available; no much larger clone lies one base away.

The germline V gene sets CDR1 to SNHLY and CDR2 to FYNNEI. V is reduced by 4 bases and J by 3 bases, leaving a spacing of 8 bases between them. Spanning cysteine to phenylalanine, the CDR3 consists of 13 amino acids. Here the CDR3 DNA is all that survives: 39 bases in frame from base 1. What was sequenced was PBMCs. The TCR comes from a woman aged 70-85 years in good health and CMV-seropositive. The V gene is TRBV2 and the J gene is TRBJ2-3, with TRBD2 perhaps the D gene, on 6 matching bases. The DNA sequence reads TGTGCCAGCAGTGGGACTAATACAGATACGCAGTATTTT. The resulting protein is CASSGTNTDTQYF.